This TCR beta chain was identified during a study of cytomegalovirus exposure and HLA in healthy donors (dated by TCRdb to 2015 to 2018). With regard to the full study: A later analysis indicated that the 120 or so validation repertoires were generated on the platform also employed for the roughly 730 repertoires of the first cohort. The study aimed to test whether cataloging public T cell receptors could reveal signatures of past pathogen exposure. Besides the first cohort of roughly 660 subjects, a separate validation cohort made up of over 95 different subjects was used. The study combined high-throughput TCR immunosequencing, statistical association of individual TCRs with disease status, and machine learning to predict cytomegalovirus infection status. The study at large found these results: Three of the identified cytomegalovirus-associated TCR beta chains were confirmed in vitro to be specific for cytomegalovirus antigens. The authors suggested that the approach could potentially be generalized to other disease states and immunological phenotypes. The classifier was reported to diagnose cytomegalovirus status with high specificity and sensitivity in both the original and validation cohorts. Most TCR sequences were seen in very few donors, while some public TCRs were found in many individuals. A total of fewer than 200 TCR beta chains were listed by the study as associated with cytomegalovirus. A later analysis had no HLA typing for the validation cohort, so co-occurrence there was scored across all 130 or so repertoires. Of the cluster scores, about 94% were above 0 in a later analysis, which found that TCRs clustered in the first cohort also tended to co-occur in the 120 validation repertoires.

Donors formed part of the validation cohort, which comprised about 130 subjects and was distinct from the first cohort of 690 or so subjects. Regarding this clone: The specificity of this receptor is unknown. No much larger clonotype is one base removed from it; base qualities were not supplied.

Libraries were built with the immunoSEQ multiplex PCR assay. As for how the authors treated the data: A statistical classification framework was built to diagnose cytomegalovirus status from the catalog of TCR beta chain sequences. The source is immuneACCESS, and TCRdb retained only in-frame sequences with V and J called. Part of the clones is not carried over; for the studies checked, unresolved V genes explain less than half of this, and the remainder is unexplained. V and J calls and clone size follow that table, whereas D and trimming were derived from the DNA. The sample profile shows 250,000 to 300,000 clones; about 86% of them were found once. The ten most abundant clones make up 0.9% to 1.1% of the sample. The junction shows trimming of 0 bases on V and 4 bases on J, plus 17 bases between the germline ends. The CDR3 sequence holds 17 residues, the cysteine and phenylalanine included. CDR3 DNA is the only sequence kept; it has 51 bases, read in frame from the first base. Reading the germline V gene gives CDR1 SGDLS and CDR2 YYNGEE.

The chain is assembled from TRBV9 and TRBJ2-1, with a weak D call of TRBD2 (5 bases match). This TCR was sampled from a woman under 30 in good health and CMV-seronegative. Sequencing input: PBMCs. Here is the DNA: TGTGCCAGCAGCGTAGCTCGGAGGCAGGATATTTACAATGAGCAGTTCTTC. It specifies CASSVARRQDIYNEQFF.